The 18 T cell receptor beta chains below all came from one sample that was sequenced in a study of identical twins. TCRdb reprocessed the 5' RACE reads via MiXCR and lists one record per CDR3 protein. The table includes some 790,000 distinct CDR3 sequences, 18% detected once. This sample also belongs to another study, concerning T cells expressing NK-cell markers.

The sequencing sample was made of PBMCs. These receptors were collected from a young woman in good health.

This clonotype was seen at least ten times. The chain joins TRBV20-1 to TRBJ1-2, with 7 bases matching TRBD1. CDR1 and CDR2 (germline): DFQATT, SNEGSKA (reference sequence). After removal of 6 bases from V and 4 bases from J, the junction contained 8 bases not matched to a gene. CDR3 length: 13 residues. The CDR3 DNA reads TGCAGTGCAGCCCTCGACAGGGCCTATGGCTACACCTTC. Residues: CSAALDRAYGYTF.

V usage is TRBV9 and J usage is TRBJ2-7; tentatively, D is TRBD1 or TRBD2 (5 bases each). This CDR3 comprises 14 residues. CDR1 and CDR2 (germline): SGDLS, YYNGEE. V lost 0 bases and J lost 6, with 13 bases in between. In DNA, the CDR3 is TGTGCCAGCAGCGTAGCGTCGGGGACCTCCGAGCAGTACTTC. Its translation is CASSVASGTSEQYF.

The table lists this clonotype with a few counts. The chain uses TRBV12-3 or TRBV12-4 and TRBJ2-2; no firm D call. The V gene lost 5 bases and the J gene lost 7 bases, with 17 bases spanning the gap. This CDR3 comprises 15 residues. The DNA for the CDR3 is TGTGCCAGCAGTCCCCAGACCCTGCACCTCGGGGAGCTGTTTTTT. Protein: CASSPQTLHLGELFF.

To note about this clonotype: A read error may account for a junction end that differs from germline. V and J are TRBV10-3 and TRBJ2-1; D possibly uses TRBD1 or TRBD2 (6 bases each). There are 13 residues in the CDR3. CDR1 is ENHRY and CDR2 is SYGVKD in the germline V gene. CDR3 nucleotides: TGTTCCATCGGTCTAGGGGGGCGCGATGAGATCTTCTTC. It codes for CSIGLGGRDEIFF.

This clonotype has only a few counts. The rearrangement joins TRBV5-1 to TRBJ2-7, with D perhaps TRBD2 (5 bases). Germline CDR1 reads SGHRS; CDR2 reads YFSETQ. The CDR3 is 13 residues long. Between the trimmed V and J ends, which lost 4 bases and 3 bases, there was a span of 11 bases. The CDR3 nucleotides are TGCGCCAGCAGCACACCGGGAAGCTACGAGCAGTACTTC. Protein sequence: CASSTPGSYEQYF.

In its sample, this clonotype was seen a few times. The J gene is TRBJ2-1, the V gene TRBV20-1; D unclear. Trimming took off 0 bases at V and 6 bases at J, with 9 bases between the two ends. This CDR3 comprises 13 residues. The V gene's germline CDR1 is DFQATT and CDR2 SNEGSKA (reference sequence). This CDR3 reads CSARDGQPNEQFF. CDR3 DNA: TGCAGTGCTAGAGATGGGCAACCCAATGAGCAGTTCTTC.

The J gene is TRBJ2-5, the V gene TRBV29-1; a weak D match, TRBD2 (6 bases). Between the trimmed V and J ends, which lost 8 bases and 10 bases, there was a span of 17 bases. CDR1 SQVTM and CDR2 ANQGSEA come from the germline V gene. The CDR3 spans 11 residues. This CDR3 reads CSSRTGLSQYF. Here the CDR3 DNA reads TGCAGCTCGAGGACCGGACTAAGCCAGTACTTC. Full variable domain (remainder filled in from reference TRBV29-1 and TRBJ2-5): SAVISQKPSRDICQRGTSLTIQCQVDSQVTMMFWYRQQPGQSLTLIATANQGSEATYESGFVIDKFPISRPNLTFSTLTVSNMSPEDSSIYLCSSRTGLSQYFGPGTRLLVL.

This clonotype was counted between two and nine times. The gene calls are TRBV12-3 or TRBV12-4 and TRBJ2-2; D might be TRBD1 (6 bases). V lost 8 bases, J lost 1 base, and 11 bases lay in between. The CDR3 spans 14 residues. The CDR3 DNA sequence: TGTGCCAGCGGCCGGACAGAGAACACCGGGGAGCTGTTTTTT. Amino acid sequence: CASGRTENTGELFF.

This clonotype was observed a handful of times. The chain uses TRBV7-2 and TRBJ2-3; D unresolved. Trimming stripped 0 bases from V and 5 bases from J, with 9 bases between. CDR3 length: 14 residues. Per germline, CDR1 SGHTA and CDR2 FQGNSA. The chain's CDR3 is CASSLAGLLDTQYF. In DNA form, the CDR3 reads TGTGCCAGCAGCTTAGCAGGCCTGTTAGATACGCAGTATTTT.

The chain has TRBV24-1 and TRBJ2-1; no reliable D call. Per germline, CDR1 KGHDR and CDR2 SFDVKD. This CDR3 has 12 residues. The ends were cut back, 5 bases at V and 5 bases at J, with 6 bases in the middle. The CDR3 DNA reads as TGTGCCACCAGTGGGGGAAACAATGAGCAGTTCTTC. Protein: CATSGGNNEQFF.

In DNA form, the CDR3 reads TGTGCCAGCAGTTTCCAGTTCGGTACGTCGGCCTACGAGCAGTACTTC. Translation gives CASSFQFGTSAYEQYF. This sequence joins TRBV28 and TRBJ2-7; D remains unclear. The germline V gene encodes CDR1 MDHEN and CDR2 SYDVKM. CDR3 length equals 16 residues. V dropped 3 bases and J dropped 2 bases, with 17 bases sitting between them.

This clonotype showed up many times. The chain recombines TRBV5-1 with TRBJ2-7; the match to TRBD1 covers 9 bases. The length of the CDR3 is 16 residues. Germline CDR1 and CDR2: SGHRS and YFSETQ. J was trimmed by 1 base and V by 4 bases; bases with no gene match: 9. The CDR3 loop is CASSRAGQGYSYEQYF. CDR3 sequence (DNA): TGCGCCAGCAGCCGGGCGGGACAGGGTTATTCCTACGAGCAGTACTTC.

The chain is built from TRBV5-5 and TRBJ1-2, with 7 bases that match TRBD1. Germline trimming cut 4 bases from V and 8 bases from J; bases unmatched to any gene: 14. CDR3 length: 15 residues. Germline-derived CDR1 and CDR2 are SGHKS and YYEKEE (reference sequence). CDR3 in amino acids: CASSPPSRQGRGYTF. The CDR3 DNA reads as TGTGCCAGCAGCCCTCCGTCCCGACAGGGCAGAGGCTACACCTTC.

The chain joins TRBV11-2 to TRBJ1-1, with unresolved D. This CDR3 spans 11 amino acids. Germline V lookup: CDR1 SGHAT, CDR2 FQNNGV. The germline V and J ends were trimmed by 4 bases and 10 bases, with 10 bases remaining between them. The CDR3 loop is CASSSGRRAFF. The CDR3 bases are TGTGCCAGCAGCTCCGGCAGGCGAGCTTTCTTT.

The table lists this clonotype with a few counts. Compared with germline, one end of the junction differs, possibly owing to a read error. In DNA, the CDR3 is TGTGCCAGCAGCTTAGTCCTGATCTTC. It encodes CASSLVLIF. The rearrangement joins TRBV7-9 to TRBJ2-1; D is ambiguous. Germline V lookup: CDR1 SEHNR, CDR2 FQNEAQ (reference sequence). The CDR3 is made up of 9 amino acids.

This clonotype was counted a few times. CDR3 nucleotide sequence: TGTGCCAGCAGTTTTGCCAGGAGGCAGCCCCAGCATTTT. It is translated as CASSFARRQPQHF. The chain couples TRBV12-3 or TRBV12-4 to TRBJ1-5; D gene ambiguous. V lost 3 bases and J lost 7, with 10 bases in between. This CDR3 spans 13 amino acids.

A few counts support this clonotype. The genes are TRBV4-1 and TRBJ2-5; D might be TRBD1 (6 bases). Trimming left V 1 base short and J 5 bases short, with 14 bases between. There are 15 residues in the CDR3. In germline, CDR1 is MGHRA, CDR2 YSYEKL. The CDR3 DNA is TGCGCCAGCAGCCAAGTTGGATCAGGGGACGAGACCCAGTACTTC. It codes for CASSQVGSGDETQYF.

This chain connects TRBV20-1 to TRBJ2-5; D gene unclear. Germline CDR1 and CDR2: DFQATT and SNEGSKA (reference sequence). The CDR3 loop spans 12 amino acids. V dropped 2 bases and J dropped 1 base, with 5 bases sitting between them. The CDR3 DNA follows: TGCAGTGCTAGAACCTTCCAAGAGACCCAGTACTTC. Its translation is CSARTFQETQYF.